This T cell receptor (beta chain) derives from a study of T cells in Graves' hyperthyroidism and ophthalmopathy. Study findings and constraints: The majority of expanded thyroid clonotypes above 0.001 also appeared in blood. Ophthalmopathy, as predicted by the model, came a median around 6 months after the prediction.

This clonotype came up many times. Its specificity is unknown. It was RNA transcripts that yielded the amplified TCR beta CDR3 regions. HTBI primers were the set used in a first-round RT-PCR of the TCR CDR3. TCRdb re-derived calls from the multiplex PCR reads in MiXCR, one entry per CDR3 protein. The sample holds roughly 200,000 distinct CDR3 sequences, about 15% seen once. Not enrolled were patients with uncontrolled infection, other autoimmune disease, pregnancy or lactation. This TCR was recovered from a woman aged 45-65 years with Graves' hyperthyroidism. Source material: blood.

The DNA for the CDR3 is TGTGCCAGCAGCTTACCCCCCGTGCTACCTAGACAGGGCGATCAGCCCCAGCATTTT. As protein: CASSLPPVLPRQGDQPQHF. The genes are TRBV13 and TRBJ1-5, with 7 bases lining up with TRBD1. The germline gives CDR1 PRHDT, CDR2 FYEKMQ (reference sequence). Trimming at V came to 2 bases and at J to 5 bases, leaving 18 bases not matched to a gene. This CDR3 is 19 amino acids long. The whole variable domain, remainder taken from reference TRBV13 and TRBJ1-5, is AAGVIQSPRHLIKEKRETATLKCYPIPRHDTVYWYQQGPGQDPQFLISFYEKMQSDKGSIPDRFSAQQFSDYHSELNMSSLELGDSALYFCASSLPPVLPRQGDQPQHFGDGTRLSIL.